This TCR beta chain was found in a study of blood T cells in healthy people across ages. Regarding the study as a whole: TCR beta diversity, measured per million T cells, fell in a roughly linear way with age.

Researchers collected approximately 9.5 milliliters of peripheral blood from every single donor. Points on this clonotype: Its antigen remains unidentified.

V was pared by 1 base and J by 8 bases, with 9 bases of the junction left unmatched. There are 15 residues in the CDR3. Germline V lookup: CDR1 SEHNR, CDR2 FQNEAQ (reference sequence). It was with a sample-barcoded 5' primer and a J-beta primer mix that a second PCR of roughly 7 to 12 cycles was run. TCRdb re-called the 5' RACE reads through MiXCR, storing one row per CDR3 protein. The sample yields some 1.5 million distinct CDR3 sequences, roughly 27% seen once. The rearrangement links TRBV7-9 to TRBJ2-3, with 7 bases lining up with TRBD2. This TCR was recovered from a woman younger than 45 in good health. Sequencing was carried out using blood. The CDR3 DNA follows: TGTGCCAGCAGCTTAGAGCTAGCGGTTAAGGGTACGCAGTATTTT. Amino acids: CASSLELAVKGTQYF.